A selection of T cell receptor beta chains follows, all from one sample in a study of OX40 agonist ivuxolimab in advanced cancers. Libraries were prepared by immunoSEQ multiplex PCR; TCRdb keeps only in-frame clonotypes and omits some of them. This sample carries 80,000 to 100,000 clones, around 94% of them seen once, and the ten largest clones take over 2%. The sample here was CD4+ or CD8+ T cells sorted from blood, taken in a trial of the OX40 agonist ivuxolimab. All receptors come from an adult with an advanced solid tumor such as melanoma, head and neck, liver or kidney cancer. CDR3s include the opening cysteine and the closing phenylalanine or tryptophan. D genes are given only for firm matches. Expanded clones are given a class, and other clones once, few, many or no size at all.

CDR3 DNA	CDR3 protein	J gene	D gene	V gene	clone size
TGTGCCAGCAGCTTAGTTGGGCTGCCCTACGAGCAGTACTTC	CASSLVGLPYEQYF	TRBJ2-7	-	TRBV7-9	-
TGTGCCAGTACCGAGAGGGCAGGGGGCTGGGAGACCCAGTACTTC	CASTERAGGWETQYF	TRBJ2-5	TRBD1	TRBV19	once
TGTGCCAGTAGTATCGCGACAGGGGGCATCTATGGCTACACCTTC	CASSIATGGIYGYTF	TRBJ1-2	TRBD1	TRBV19	once
TGTGCCAGCAGCTTCGGGACAGGGAGGGAAGCTTTCTTT	CASSFGTGREAFF	TRBJ1-1	TRBD1	TRBV5-6	-
TGTGCCAGTAGTATTGGGACAGGGACCTCGACAGATACGCAGTATTTT	CASSIGTGTSTDTQYF	TRBJ2-3	TRBD1	TRBV19	-
TGTGCCAGCAGTTTTTCCTCCGACAATGAGCAGTTCTTC	CASSFSSDNEQFF	TRBJ2-1	-	TRBV27	-
TGTGCCAGCAGTTTCGGGGGGGGTGAGACCCAGTACTTC	CASSFGGGETQYF	TRBJ2-5	TRBD2	TRBV27	-
TGTGCCAGCAAGGACCCGGGACGAGGGGAAGAGACCCAGTACTTC	CASKDPGRGEETQYF	TRBJ2-5	-	TRBV2	-
TGCGCCAGCAGCCAAGTGGGGGGGATTGATGGCTACACCTTC	CASSQVGGIDGYTF	TRBJ1-2	-	TRBV4-1	-
TGTGCCAGCAGCGACGGAGGGACCCAGTACTTC	CASSDGGTQYF	TRBJ2-5	-	TRBV11-2	-
TGTGCCAGCAGGTGGGTAGGGGGCTACGAGCAGTACTTC	CASRWVGGYEQYF	TRBJ2-7	-	TRBV28	-
TGTGCCAGCAGCAAAAAACTTTCCGGGACACCTAGATCGTATGGCTACACCTTC	CASSKKLSGTPRSYGYTF	TRBJ1-2	-	TRBV21-1	-
TGTGCCAGCAAAGGGGACCAGACCTCAGATACGCAGTATTTT	CASKGDQTSDTQYF	TRBJ2-3	-	TRBV13	-
TGTGCCAGCAGCCAACGGGGACTCTCCTACGAGCAGTACTTC	CASSQRGLSYEQYF	TRBJ2-7	-	TRBV14	-
TGTGCCTGGAGACCCGGGGCAACCTATGGCTACACCTTC	CAWRPGATYGYTF	TRBJ1-2	-	TRBV30	-
TGTGCCAGCAGTTACTCGGGACAGAATCAGCCCCAGCATTTT	CASSYSGQNQPQHF	TRBJ1-5	TRBD1	TRBV6-5	-
TGTGCCAGCAGCGTGGGACAGGGCCGAGAAAACATTCAGTACTTC	CASSVGQGRENIQYF	TRBJ2-4	TRBD1	TRBV11-2	-
TGTGCCAGCAGTGAGATGGAGCGGGGGGGGGATACGCAGTATTTT	CASSEMERGGDTQYF	TRBJ2-3	TRBD2	TRBV6-4	-
TGTGCCAGCAGTCCCACCCCAGCCGAAGAGACCCAGTACTTC	CASSPTPAEETQYF	TRBJ2-5	-	TRBV28	-
TGTGCCAGCAGCTTGGTTTTAGGGAACACTGAAGCTTTCTTT	CASSLVLGNTEAFF	TRBJ1-1	-	TRBV11-2	-
TGTGCCAGCACCAATCTAGGGGGTAGCAATGAGCAGTTCTTC	CASTNLGGSNEQFF	TRBJ2-1	-	TRBV6-5	once
TGTGCCTGGGAGTCGGGGGCGAACTTATACTATGGCTACACCTTC	CAWESGANLYYGYTF	TRBJ1-2	-	TRBV30	-
TGTGCCAGCAGTTCAACAGGGGGAGAAGCTTTCTTT	CASSSTGGEAFF	TRBJ1-1	TRBD1	TRBV6-5	few
TGCGCCAGCAGCCAAGAAACGGGACGCACGACCTACGAGCAGTACTTC	CASSQETGRTTYEQYF	TRBJ2-7	-	TRBV4-1	-
TGTGCCAGCAGTTTTTCCGTTAAGGGGAACACTGAAGCTTTCTTT	CASSFSVKGNTEAFF	TRBJ1-1	-	TRBV27	-
TGTGCTAGTGGTCCCGGGACTAGCGTCCCAGATACGCAGTATTTT	CASGPGTSVPDTQYF	TRBJ2-3	TRBD2	TRBV12-5	-
TGTGCCAGCAGCTTTTTCCGGACTTACGAGCAGTACTTC	CASSFFRTYEQYF	TRBJ2-7	-	TRBV7-2	-
TGTGCCAGCAGTTCGGACAGTTACGAGCAGTACTTC	CASSSDSYEQYF	TRBJ2-7	-	TRBV5-8	-
TGTGCCAGCAGAGATAGCTCCAACAATGAGCAGTTCTTC	CASRDSSNNEQFF	TRBJ2-1	-	TRBV7-9	-
TGTGCCAGCAGCTTCCCAGGGGCAAGTGGAAACACCATATATTTT	CASSFPGASGNTIYF	TRBJ1-3	-	TRBV7-9	-
TGTGCCAGCAGTGCCAGTTACCTTTACGAGCAGTACTTC	CASSASYLYEQYF	TRBJ2-7	-	TRBV27	-
TGTGCCAGCAGTCATATGGGCGAGGGGGCCTGGAACACTGAAGCTTTCTTT	CASSHMGEGAWNTEAFF	TRBJ1-1	TRBD1	TRBV7-2	-
TGTGCCAGCAGCTCCGAAAAACAGGGCGGGTATGGCTACACCTTC	CASSSEKQGGYGYTF	TRBJ1-2	-	TRBV11-2	-
TGTGCCAGCAGCCCTCCGGGATATAACTCTGAAGCTTTCTTT	CASSPPGYNSEAFF	TRBJ1-1	-	TRBV5-4	-
TGCGCCAGCAAAACGGGGACTAGGGATGAGCAGTTCTTC	CASKTGTRDEQFF	TRBJ2-1	TRBD2	TRBV10-2	-
TGTGCCAGCAGCCCCGAGGGGGTTGTAAACACTGAAGCTTTCTTT	CASSPEGVVNTEAFF	TRBJ1-1	-	TRBV9	-
TGTGCCAGCAGTTACTCGGCCGAGGGCTGGAAACTGTTTTTT	CASSYSAEGWKLFF	TRBJ1-4	-	TRBV6-6	-
TGTGCCAGCAGTTACTCTGGGGAATCCAATGAGCAGTTCTTC	CASSYSGESNEQFF	TRBJ2-1	-	TRBV6-5	-
TGTGCCAGCAGCGGACAGGGGGCTGGAGAGACCCAGTACTTC	CASSGQGAGETQYF	TRBJ2-5	TRBD1	TRBV9	-
TGTGCCAGCAGCGTAGGCGGGAGTCAGGGTGAGCAGTTCTTC	CASSVGGSQGEQFF	TRBJ2-1	TRBD2	TRBV9	-